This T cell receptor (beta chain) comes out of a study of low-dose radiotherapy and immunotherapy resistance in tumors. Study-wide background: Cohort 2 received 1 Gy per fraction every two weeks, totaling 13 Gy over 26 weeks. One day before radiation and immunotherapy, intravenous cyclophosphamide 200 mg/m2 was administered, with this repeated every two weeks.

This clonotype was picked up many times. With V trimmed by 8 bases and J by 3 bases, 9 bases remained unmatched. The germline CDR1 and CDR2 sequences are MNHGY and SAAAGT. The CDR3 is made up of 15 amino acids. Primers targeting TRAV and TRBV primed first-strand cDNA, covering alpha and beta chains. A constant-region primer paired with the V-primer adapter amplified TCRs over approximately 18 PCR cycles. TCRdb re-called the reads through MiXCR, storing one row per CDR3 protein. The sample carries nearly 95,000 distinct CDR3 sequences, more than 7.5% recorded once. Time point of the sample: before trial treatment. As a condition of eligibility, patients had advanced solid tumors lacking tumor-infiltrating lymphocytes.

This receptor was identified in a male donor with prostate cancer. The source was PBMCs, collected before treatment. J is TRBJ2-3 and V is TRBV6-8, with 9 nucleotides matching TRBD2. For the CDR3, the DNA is TGTGCCAGCCGGGACCTAGCGGGACAGACAGATACGCAGTATTTT. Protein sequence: CASRDLAGQTDTQYF.